The 24 T cell receptor beta chains listed next were all sequenced from one sample in a study of glioma-infiltrating T cells. Amplification of TCR alpha and beta CDR3 regions from RNA used iRepertoire nested multiplex PCR. Each CDR3 protein is one row after TCRdb ran MiXCR on the multiplex PCR reads. This table has roughly 120,000 distinct CDR3 sequences, around a quarter appearing once. The specimen sequenced was glioma tissue, nonneoplastic brain tissue, or PBMCs (not recorded which). The receptor set was obtained from a human donor with low-grade glioma or glioblastoma, undergoing nonglioma brain surgery, or in good health (not recorded which).

Note on this clonotype: One base away lies a much larger clone, so this may be a sequencing read error. V is TRBV6-1 and J is TRBJ1-1; D is uncertain. Germline assignment: CDR1 MNHNS and CDR2 SASEGT. There are 14 residues in the CDR3. CDR3 residues: CAISERGSDAEAFF. CDR3 DNA: TGTGCCATCAGTGAGCGGGGATCGGACGCTGAAGCTTTCTTT.

The chain uses TRBV28 and TRBJ2-1, with D uncertain. CDR3 length: 15 amino acids. CDR1 is MDHEN and CDR2 is SYDVKM in the germline V gene. The ends were cut back, 5 bases at V and 2 bases at J, with 13 bases in the middle. Here the CDR3 DNA reads TGTGCCAGCAGTCGTCGGGCGTACACCTACAATGAGCAGTTCTTC. This sequence encodes CASSRRAYTYNEQFF. The whole variable domain, filled in from reference TRBV28 and TRBJ2-1, reads DVKVTQSSRYLVKRTGEKVFLECVQDMDHENMFWYRQDPGLGLRLIYFSYDVKMKEKGDIPEGYSVSREKKERFSLILESASTNQTSMYLCASSRRAYTYNEQFFGPGTRLTVL.

About this clonotype itself: This may be a read error: a much more frequent sequence differs by one nucleotide. This chain links TRBV4-1 with TRBJ2-2, with TRBD1 matching 7 bases. The CDR3 runs to 16 residues. From germline, CDR1 is MGHRA and CDR2 YSYEKL. The chain's CDR3 is CASSRHSGQNAGELFF. The CDR3 nucleotides read TGCGCCAGCAGCCGACATTCGGGACAGAACGCCGGGGAGCTGTTTTTT.

This clonotype was counted once. A much larger clone differs by one base, so this may be a read error. This chain uses TRBV7-9 with TRBJ1-1; D is perhaps TRBD1 (5 bases). V lost 1 base and J lost 5, with 14 bases in between. CDR1 is SEHNR and CDR2 is FQNEAQ in the germline V gene (reference sequence). The CDR3 has 15 amino acids. The CDR3 DNA reads as TGTGCCAGCAGCTTAGGGGCCGGGGGGTCTACTGAAGCTTTCTTT. This codes for CASSLGAGGSTEAFF. Full variable domain (missing parts from reference TRBV7-9 and TRBJ1-1): DTGVSQNPRHKITKRGQNVTFRCDPISEHNRLYWYRQTLGQGPEFLTYFQNEAQLEKSRLLSDRFSAERPKGSFSTLEIQRTEQGDSAMYLCASSLGAGGSTEAFFGQGTRLTVV.

This clonotype occurred many times. The J gene is TRBJ2-2, the V gene TRBV20-1; TRBD2 matches at 14 bases. This CDR3 has 18 amino acids. CDR1 is DFQATT and CDR2 is SNEGSKA in the germline V gene (reference sequence). V lost 0 bases and J lost 0; bases outside the gene matches: 3. The CDR3 DNA reads TGCAGTGCTAGAGATTTGACTAGCGGGGGGGCGAACACCGGGGAGCTGTTTTTT. It encodes CSARDLTSGGANTGELFF.

The chain carries TRBV9 and TRBJ2-3; TRBD2 matches at 7 bases. Germline-derived CDR1 and CDR2 are SGDLS and YYNGEE. This CDR3 is 13 amino acids long. Unmatched junction bases numbered 1, after V lost 6 bases and J lost 0 bases. CDR3 nucleotide sequence: TGTGCCAGCAACGGGGGGAGCACAGATACGCAGTATTTT. Translated: CASNGGSTDTQYF. The variable domain in full, with the rest retrieved from reference TRBV9 and TRBJ2-3, is DSGVTQTPKHLITATGQRVTLRCSPRSGDLSVYWYQQSLDQGLQFLIQYYNGEERAKGNILERFSAQQFPDLHSELNLSSLELGDSALYFCASNGGSTDTQYFGPGTRLTVL.

Only a few counts were recorded for this clonotype. The chain couples TRBV29-1 to TRBJ2-7; D is unresolved. The CDR3 sequence is 10 residues long. Trimming cost V 5 bases and J 3 bases, with 5 bases left between them. CDR1 and CDR2 from the germline V gene are SQVTM and ANQGSEA. The CDR3 sequence is CSVKDYEQYF. CDR3 nucleotides: TGCAGCGTTAAGGACTACGAGCAGTACTTC.

The V gene is TRBV14, the J gene TRBJ2-7, with no clear D. This CDR3 contains 14 residues. Germline CDR1 is SGHDN and CDR2 is FVKESK. The V gene lost 4 bases and the J gene lost 2 bases, with 12 bases spanning the gap. In nucleotides, the CDR3 is TGTGCCAGCAGCCGCCCCCAAACCCCCTACGAGCAGTACTTC. This translates into CASSRPQTPYEQYF.

There are many counts of this clonotype. The V and J genes are TRBV6-5 and TRBJ2-7; D may be TRBD1 (5 bases). CDR3 length equals 16 residues. V lost 0 bases to trimming and J lost 3 bases, with 15 bases between them. Germline V gene data show CDR1 as MNHEY and CDR2 as SVGAGI. Here the CDR3 DNA reads TGTGCCAGCAGTTACTCGAAGGCAGGGTGGTACTACGAGCAGTACTTC. Translating gives CASSYSKAGWYYEQYF.

This clonotype was seen repeatedly, ten times or more. This chain uses TRBV20-1 with TRBJ1-2; 9 positions agree with TRBD1. This CDR3 contains 14 residues. The germline gives CDR1 DFQATT, CDR2 SNEGSKA (reference sequence). J gave up 3 bases and V 4 bases, and 6 bases lay outside the gene matches. CDR3 nucleotide sequence: TGCAGTGCTAAACCGGGACAGGGAGACTATGGCTACACCTTC. It encodes CSAKPGQGDYGYTF.

Ten or more counts support this clonotype. V usage is TRBV7-2 and J usage is TRBJ2-3, with 7 positions matching TRBD1. In germline, CDR1 is SGHTA, CDR2 FQGNSA. The CDR3 contains 14 residues. V shed 1 base and J 5 bases; nucleotides not matched to a gene: 3. CDR3 in amino acids: CASSLGGGKDTQYF. The DNA of the CDR3 is TGTGCCAGCAGCTTAGGAGGGGGCAAAGATACGCAGTATTTT.

This clonotype was observed many times. J is TRBJ1-1 and V is TRBV18; D is perhaps TRBD1 (5 bases). Germline V CDR1 and CDR2: KGHSH, LQKENI. CDR3 size: 15 residues. Trimming left V 2 bases short and J 3 bases short, with 13 bases between. The CDR3 DNA reads TGTGCCAGCTCACCAGGGGGGTCGCGGGACACTGAAGCTTTCTTT. This translates into CASSPGGSRDTEAFF.

This clonotype has a count of ten or more. This chain uses TRBV6-2 or TRBV6-3 with TRBJ2-1; 14 bases match TRBD2. The CDR3 consists of 15 residues. Unmatched junction bases numbered 5, after V lost 7 bases and J lost 6 bases. Germline CDR1 and CDR2: MNHEY and SVGEGT. The CDR3 region has the DNA TGTGCCAGCATAGTGGGACTAGCGGGAGTCAATGAGCAGTTCTTC. Amino acids: CASIVGLAGVNEQFF.

V gene TRBV20-1 combines with J gene TRBJ2-1; D remains ambiguous. The CDR3 sequence is 14 residues long. The germline CDR1 and CDR2 sequences are DFQATT and SNEGSKA (reference sequence). Trimming took off 6 bases at V and 3 bases at J, with 15 bases between the two ends. In DNA, the CDR3 is TGCAGTGCCCTGATGTCAATAATCTACAATGAGCAGTTCTTC. This codes for CSALMSIIYNEQFF.

This clonotype was counted ten times or more. V usage is TRBV28 and J usage is TRBJ2-7; possibly TRBD1 for D (5 bases). Germline values: CDR1 MDHEN, CDR2 SYDVKM. The CDR3 totals 12 residues. Trimming took off 6 bases at V and 12 bases at J, with 18 bases between the two ends. CDR3 protein: CASSLATDSLYF. The CDR3 DNA is TGTGCCAGCAGCCTGGCGACAGACTCTCTGTACTTC.

The table lists this clonotype with many counts. This rearrangement joins TRBV6-2 or TRBV6-3 to TRBJ2-5, with 10 bases fitting TRBD2. V trimming: 7 bases; J trimming: 5 bases; junction bases outside the gene matches: 16. CDR3 size: 17 residues. CDR1 is MNHEY, CDR2 SVGEGT, per germline. The CDR3 spells CASIRGLAGVRIETQYF. CDR3 sequence (DNA): TGTGCCAGCATCAGAGGTCTAGCGGGAGTCCGTATCGAGACCCAGTACTTC.

This clonotype was recorded a few times. The V gene is TRBV5-1, the J gene TRBJ2-7; TRBD2 aligns across 9 bases. CDR3 length equals 15 residues. Trimming removed 2 bases from V and 1 base from J; junction bases left unmatched: 4. Germline CDR1 is SGHRS and CDR2 is YFSETQ. The CDR3 sequence is CASSLLAGWSYEQYF. CDR3 DNA sequence: TGCGCCAGCAGCTTACTAGCGGGCTGGTCCTACGAGCAGTACTTC.

This clonotype showed up just a few times. The V and J genes are TRBV29-1 and TRBJ2-1; D may be TRBD1 (5 bases). Trimming shortened V by 0 bases and J by 12 bases, and 15 bases separated the two germline ends. The CDR3 contains 13 residues. Germline V gene data show CDR1 as SQVTM and CDR2 as ANQGSEA. The CDR3 loop reads CSVEDPDTQPQFF. Here the CDR3 DNA reads TGCAGCGTTGAAGATCCGGACACTCAGCCGCAGTTCTTC.

This clonotype was found many times. This rearrangement joins TRBV29-1 to TRBJ2-7, with 7 bases identical to TRBD2. From germline, CDR1 is SQVTM and CDR2 ANQGSEA. The CDR3 sequence is 13 residues long. With 5 bases clipped from V and 0 bases from J, the junction kept 4 bases outside the gene matches. The CDR3 nucleotides read TGCAGCGTTCAGGGAGGGTACTCCTACGAGCAGTACTTC. Its translation is CSVQGGYSYEQYF.

The chain uses TRBV29-1 and TRBJ2-7; TRBD1 agrees at 8 bases. V gave up 2 bases and J gave up 7 bases; unmatched junction bases: 10. Looked up from germline, CDR1 is SQVTM and CDR2 is ANQGSEA. The CDR3 contains 14 residues. The CDR3 here is CSVEIHRDRGEQYF. CDR3 coding DNA: TGCAGCGTTGAAATCCACCGTGACAGGGGAGAGCAGTACTTC.

In this sample, this clonotype turned up a few times. The junction departs from germline at one end; a sequencing error may be responsible. V and J are TRBV3-1 and TRBJ2-5; D is undetermined. The CDR3 consists of 11 residues. Germline values: CDR1 LGHDT, CDR2 YNNKEL (reference sequence). Here the CDR3 DNA reads TGTGCCAGCAGCCAAAAGCATGGTTTGAACTTC. It translates to CASSQKHGLNF.

V gene TRBV5-6 combines with J gene TRBJ1-2; TRBD1 aligns across 9 bases. With 4 bases clipped from V and 4 bases from J, the junction kept 5 bases outside the gene matches. CDR1 and CDR2 from the germline V gene are SGHDT and YYEEEE. The CDR3 extends over 14 amino acids. The DNA for the CDR3 is TGTGCCAGCAGCATCGGACAGGGGAGCTATGGCTACACCTTC. Encoded protein: CASSIGQGSYGYTF. The variable domain in full, completed from reference TRBV5-6 and TRBJ1-2, reads DAGVTQSPTHLIKTRGQQVTLRCSPKSGHDTVSWYQQALGQGPQFIFQYYEEEERQRGNFPDRFSGHQFPNYSSELNVNALLLGDSALYLCASSIGQGSYGYTFGSGTRLTVV.

This chain uses TRBV11-2 with TRBJ2-7; the D is unclear. Deletions cut 4 bases from V and 0 bases from J, with 7 bases between. The CDR3 totals 13 residues. Germline V gene sequence: CDR1 SGHAT, CDR2 FQNNGV. The CDR3 sequence: CASSSLRSYEQYF. In nucleotides, the CDR3 is TGTGCCAGCAGCTCACTACGCTCCTACGAGCAGTACTTC.

This clonotype appeared many times. This chain uses TRBV27 with TRBJ1-1; D uncertain. Germline values: CDR1 MNHEY, CDR2 SMNVEV (reference sequence). This CDR3 is built from 15 residues. V lost 3 bases and J 1 base, leaving 12 bases between the germline ends. The CDR3 sequence is CASSLATSGNTEAFF. CDR3 nucleotides: TGTGCCAGCAGTTTGGCGACCTCGGGGAACACTGAAGCTTTCTTT.